A selection of T cell receptor beta chains follows, all from one sample in a study of Ad26.COV2.S vaccination and SARS-CoV-2 variants. Some clones are missing from TCRdb's copy, which holds only in-frame ones; the method was immunoSEQ multiplex PCR. The table has 300,000 to 350,000 clones, more than 85% seen once. The specimen comprised peripheral blood, sampled in a trial of Ad26.COV2.S vaccine versus placebo. The receptors were gathered from a person aged 18-60 years who received the Ad26.COV2.S COVID-19 vaccine or a placebo. Both conserved end residues are part of each CDR3. D genes are given only for firm matches. Where a row states a size, it is once, few, many or the class of an expanded clone; other rows omit it.

V: TRBV6-2/TRBV6-3; J: TRBJ2-7; size: once; D: -; CDR3: CASSYSQLQGVPYEQYF; DNA: TGTGCCAGCAGTTACTCGCAGCTTCAGGGAGTCCCCTACGAGCAGTACTTC
V: TRBV5-1; J: TRBJ1-2; size: -; D: TRBD1; CDR3: CASSGTGGDYGYTF; DNA: TGCGCCAGCAGCGGGACAGGGGGTGACTATGGCTACACCTTC
V: TRBV18; J: TRBJ1-4; size: -; D: -; CDR3: CASSPSTNEKLFF; DNA: TGTGCCAGCTCACCAAGTACTAATGAAAAACTGTTTTTT
V: TRBV27; J: TRBJ2-2; size: -; D: -; CDR3: CASSGSVSGELFF; DNA: TGTGCCAGCAGTGGGTCAGTTTCCGGGGAGCTGTTTTTT
V: TRBV19; J: TRBJ2-5; size: -; D: -; CDR3: CASSITGRETQYF; DNA: TGTGCCAGTAGTATTACAGGGCGGGAGACCCAGTACTTC
V: TRBV28; J: TRBJ2-1; size: -; D: TRBD1; CDR3: CASKIRLRTGPNEQFF; DNA: TGTGCCAGCAAAATAAGGCTTCGGACAGGGCCCAATGAGCAGTTCTTC
V: TRBV19; J: TRBJ1-5; size: -; D: -; CDR3: CASSMQGNQPQHF; DNA: TGTGCCAGTAGTATGCAGGGGAATCAGCCCCAGCATTTT
V: TRBV28; J: TRBJ1-5; size: -; D: -; CDR3: CASEVRDLSPLNQPQHF; DNA: TGTGCCAGCGAAGTAAGGGATCTCTCTCCACTTAATCAGCCCCAGCATTTT
V: TRBV6-1; J: TRBJ1-5; size: -; D: -; CDR3: CASSEWAGDQPQHF; DNA: TGTGCCAGCAGTGAATGGGCAGGCGATCAGCCCCAGCATTTT
V: TRBV11-2; J: TRBJ2-7; size: -; D: -; CDR3: CASRVPGRYPYEQYF; DNA: TGTGCCAGCAGGGTACCGGGACGCTACCCCTACGAGCAGTACTTC
V: TRBV9; J: TRBJ2-2; size: -; D: -; CDR3: CASSPASGTGELFF; DNA: TGTGCCAGCAGCCCAGCCTCGGGCACCGGGGAGCTGTTTTTT
V: TRBV9; J: TRBJ2-3; size: -; D: -; CDR3: CASSAQYRADTQYF; DNA: TGTGCCAGCAGCGCGCAATACAGGGCAGATACGCAGTATTTT
V: TRBV1; J: TRBJ2-5; size: -; D: -; CDR3: CTSSYGVATERETQYF; DNA: TGCACCAGCAGTTATGGGGTAGCCACCGAACGGGAGACCCAGTACTTC
V: TRBV19; J: TRBJ1-5; size: once; D: -; CDR3: CASRNDRSSNQPQHF; DNA: TGTGCCAGTAGAAACGACAGGAGTAGCAATCAGCCCCAGCATTTT
V: TRBV19; J: TRBJ1-1; size: -; D: -; CDR3: CASSINQGHTEAFF; DNA: TGTGCCAGTAGTATCAACCAGGGCCACACTGAAGCTTTCTTT
V: TRBV24-1; J: TRBJ2-7; size: -; D: TRBD2; CDR3: CATSDTGGRIYEQYF; DNA: TGTGCCACCAGTGACACGGGGGGGCGAATCTACGAGCAGTACTTC
V: TRBV19; J: TRBJ2-3; size: -; D: -; CDR3: CASSIWGDTQYF; DNA: TGTGCCAGTAGTATTTGGGGGGATACGCAGTATTTT
V: TRBV7-9; J: TRBJ2-1; size: once; D: -; CDR3: CASRGVSNEQFF; DNA: TGTGCCAGCAGGGGTGTATCAAATGAGCAGTTCTTC
V: TRBV28; J: TRBJ2-1; size: -; D: TRBD1; CDR3: CASSSPGQPFEYNEQFF; DNA: TGTGCCAGCAGTTCCCCGGGACAGCCGTTCGAATACAATGAGCAGTTCTTC
V: TRBV6-6; J: TRBJ1-5; size: -; D: -; CDR3: CASSYGDRDARPQHF; DNA: TGTGCCAGCAGTTACGGGGACCGGGATGCGCGGCCCCAGCATTTT
V: TRBV5-8; J: TRBJ2-1; size: -; D: -; CDR3: CASSLDLSSYNEQFF; DNA: TGTGCCAGCAGCTTGGATCTCAGCTCCTACAATGAGCAGTTCTTC
V: TRBV27; J: TRBJ2-3; size: -; D: TRBD2; CDR3: CASSLRAGDTQIMYF; DNA: TGTGCCAGCAGTTTAAGAGCGGGGGATACACAGATAATGTATTTT
V: TRBV5-1; J: TRBJ1-3; size: -; D: -; CDR3: CASSLGLGVDPEGNTIYF; DNA: TGCGCCAGCAGCTTGGGGCTCGGGGTGGACCCCGAGGGCAACACCATATATTTT
V: TRBV30; J: TRBJ1-1; size: -; D: -; CDR3: CAGERNTEAFF; DNA: TGTGCCGGCGAAAGGAACACTGAAGCTTTCTTT
V: TRBV20-1; J: TRBJ2-7; size: -; D: -; CDR3: CSASTDSYEQYF; DNA: TGCAGTGCTAGTACTGACTCCTACGAGCAGTACTTC
V: TRBV3-1/TRBV3-2; J: TRBJ1-6; size: once; D: -; CDR3: CASTPLHF; DNA: TGTGCCAGCACACCCCTCCACTTT
V: TRBV29-1; J: TRBJ2-3; size: -; D: -; CDR3: CSVDGLDRGNMGLATDTQYF; DNA: TGCAGCGTTGACGGCCTGGACAGGGGGAATATGGGACTAGCGACAGATACGCAGTATTTT
V: TRBV6-2/TRBV6-3; J: TRBJ1-5; size: once; D: -; CDR3: CASSYGGQPQHF; DNA: TGTGCCAGCAGTTATGGCGGTCAGCCCCAGCATTTT